This passage covers 5 T cell receptor beta chains from one sample sequenced in a study of radiation and T cells in renal cell carcinoma. Time point specified: blood 4 weeks post-SBRT, at nephrectomy. Treatment described: 15 Gy SBRT to primary tumor, nephrectomy 4 weeks later. Produced via immunoSEQ multiplex PCR; TCRdb's table is partial and in-frame only. The sample contains just under 150,000 clones, around nine tenths of which appear only once. The material was blood, obtained from a patient whose treatment included radiotherapy and nephrectomy. These receptors were collected from a woman in her fifties or sixties with renal cell carcinoma.

This rearrangement joins TRBV5-1 to TRBJ2-2; D might be TRBD1 or TRBD2, each matching 6 bases. The V gene's germline CDR1 is SGHRS and CDR2 YFSETQ. CDR3 length: 16 residues. V dropped 6 bases and J dropped 5 bases, with 20 bases sitting between them. In DNA form, the CDR3 reads TGCGCCAGCACCCTTTTCGCGGGGCAGGGGACCGGGGAGCTGTTTTTT. It yields the protein CASTLFAGQGTGELFF.

The V call is TRBV28, the J call TRBJ1-1; D is undetermined. The germline V gene has CDR1 MDHEN and CDR2 SYDVKM. V lost 2 bases, J lost 4 bases, and 14 bases lay in between. CDR3 length: 15 residues. Written as DNA, the CDR3 is TGTGCCAGCAGTTTAGGTCCGAGGTTCCTCACTGAAGCTTTCTTT. This encodes CASSLGPRFLTEAFF.

This clone was seen a single time. The DNA of the CDR3 is TGTGCCAGCAGTAAGAGGGGGCAAGAGACCCAGTACTTC. This encodes CASSKRGQETQYF. J is TRBJ2-5 and V is TRBV27; TRBD1 might be the D (6 bases). Deletions cut 5 bases from V and 2 bases from J, with 9 bases between. The CDR3 length is 13 residues. Germline loops: CDR1 MNHEY, CDR2 SMNVEV (reference sequence).

DNA of the CDR3: TGTGCCAGCAGCTTTAACAACGACTATGGCTACACCTTC. This gives the protein CASSFNNDYGYTF. This chain connects TRBV7-3 to TRBJ1-2; no clear D gene. The CDR3 has 13 residues. Germline CDR1 SGHTA, CDR2 FQGTGA. Trimming left V 3 bases short and J 3 bases short, with 8 bases between.

The chain couples TRBV7-6 to TRBJ2-1; the match to TRBD1 covers 10 bases. The CDR3 loop spans 16 amino acids. Looked up from germline, CDR1 is SGHVS and CDR2 is FNYEAQ. The trim removed 5 bases at V and 4 bases at J, leaving 8 bases unmatched. CDR3 amino acids: CASSKIGTGVYNEQFF. CDR3 DNA: TGTGCCAGCAGCAAAATCGGGACAGGGGTTTACAATGAGCAGTTCTTC.